The T cell receptor (beta chain) under discussion was sequenced for a study of blood T cell repertoires in COVID-19. Overall study context: Sources were T cells, B-cell-depleted T cells, or PBMCs; the material itself was cDNA or gDNA.

This clone was seen once. How the authors handled the data: Reference gene primer amplification in the assay estimated nucleated cell counts. Sequenced by immunoSEQ multiplex PCR; TCRdb stores in-frame clones only, minus some. The V and J calls and clone size come from that table; D and trimming were worked out from the DNA. The table has 80,000 or so clones, 86% seen once; the top ten hold approximately 1.8%. This CDR3 contains 15 residues. The V and J ends lost 0 bases and 7 bases respectively, with 13 bases between them. From germline, CDR1 is SGHNT and CDR2 YYREEE (reference sequence). The receptor's source is a woman aged 60-70 years with acute or convalescent COVID-19. Material: peripheral blood. The chain joins TRBV5-4 to TRBJ2-2, with D possibly matching TRBD2 (6 bases). CDR3 loop: CASSLDQTGVGELFF. The CDR3 DNA reads as TGTGCCAGCAGCTTGGACCAAACGGGAGTCGGGGAGCTGTTTTTT.